These 7 T cell receptor beta chains were all obtained from the same sample, sequenced in a study of blood T cell repertoires in COVID-19. TCRdb keeps only in-frame clones here, not all; method: immunoSEQ multiplex PCR. The sample lists 55,000 to 80,000 clones; roughly 82% were seen once. The sequenced material came from peripheral blood. The receptors were sampled from a human donor in a cohort sampled during active COVID-19.

The CDR3 coding sequence is TGTGCCAGCTCACCACCGAGGTTACCCTACAATGAGCAGTTCTTC. This translates into CASSPPRLPYNEQFF. This sequence joins TRBV18 and TRBJ2-1; no definite D call. Germline values: CDR1 KGHSH, CDR2 LQKENI. The V end lost 0 bases, the J end lost 2 bases, and 8 bases lay between the germline ends. There are 15 residues in the CDR3.

The chain recombines TRBV20-1 with TRBJ1-6; TRBD1 aligns across 9 bases. V lost 3 bases to trimming and J lost 7 bases; unmatched junction nucleotides: 4. The CDR3 length is 14 residues. The germline V gene has CDR1 DFQATT and CDR2 SNEGSKA (reference sequence). CDR3 residues: CSASGQGRNSPLHF. The CDR3 nucleotides read TGCAGTGCTAGTGGACAGGGGAGGAATTCACCCCTCCACTTT.

The V gene is TRBV3-1 (or the pseudogene TRBV3-2), the J gene TRBJ1-6; 7 bases are a match to TRBD1. With V trimmed by 4 bases and J by 5 bases, 5 bases remained unmatched. CDR3 size: 15 residues. Germline assignment: CDR1 LGHDT and CDR2 YNNKEL (reference sequence). The CDR3 DNA reads TGTGCCAGCAGCCCCCGGACAGGTCATAATTCACCCCTCCACTTT. Protein product: CASSPRTGHNSPLHF.

The chain is built from TRBV19 and TRBJ1-2; 8 bases are a match to TRBD1. Trimming took 6 bases from V and 4 from J; bases not matched to a gene: 7. CDR1 is LNHDA and CDR2 is SQIVND in the germline V gene (reference sequence). This CDR3 is 14 amino acids long. The CDR3 nucleotides are TGTGCCAGTAGCCTTGCCGGGACAGGCTATGGCTACACCTTC. Encoded protein: CASSLAGTGYGYTF.

In DNA form, the CDR3 reads TGTGCCAGCAGCTTAGGAGCTATGGGCCGGGGTAGACAAGAGACCCAGTACTTC. Translating it yields CASSLGAMGRGRQETQYF. V is TRBV7-8 and J is TRBJ2-5; a weak D match, TRBD2 (5 bases). Germline V gives CDR1 SGHVS, CDR2 FQNEAQ. V shed 1 base and J shed 2 bases, with 20 bases lying between them. The CDR3 loop spans 18 amino acids.

CDR3 region: CASSQDGQPDQPQHF. The CDR3 bases are TGCGCCAGCAGCCAAGACGGACAGCCCGATCAGCCCCAGCATTTT. The chain links TRBV4-1 to TRBJ1-5, with D tentatively TRBD1 (6 bases). CDR3 size: 15 residues. CDR1 MGHRA and CDR2 YSYEKL come from the germline V gene. V was shortened by 0 bases and J by 5 bases, with 11 bases between the two germline ends.

This chain joins TRBV5-6 and TRBJ2-7; TRBD1 matches at 9 bases. V lost 0 bases to trimming and J lost 4 bases; unmatched junction nucleotides: 5. Germline CDR1 reads SGHDT; CDR2 reads YYEEEE. The CDR3 is made up of 15 amino acids. CDR3 residues: CASSLEGQGIYEQYF. The CDR3 DNA follows: TGTGCCAGCAGCTTGGAGGGACAGGGAATATACGAGCAGTACTTC.